A single sample gave rise to the 9 T cell receptor beta chains below, sequenced in a study of blood T cell repertoires in COVID-19. Only in-frame clones appear in the TCRdb table, and some are missing; sequencing was by immunoSEQ multiplex PCR. This table holds around 93,000 clones, about nine tenths found once. Material: peripheral blood. Receptors were obtained from a man between 18 and 35 years old with COVID-19, enrolled during active disease.

The CDR3 reads CASSPLRTVGTDTQYF. The CDR3 DNA reads TGTGCCAGCAGCCCTCTCCGGACAGTCGGCACAGATACGCAGTATTTT. V and J are TRBV11-2 and TRBJ2-3; a possible D gene is TRBD1 (6 bases). Per the germline V gene, CDR1 is SGHAT and CDR2 is FQNNGV. This CDR3 region has 16 residues. Trimming pared 5 bases from V and 1 base from J, leaving 16 bases between.

This clone was picked up one time. This CDR3 reads CASSPGRGVTDTQYF. In nucleotides, the CDR3 is TGTGCCAGTAGTCCCGGGCGGGGGGTCACAGATACGCAGTATTTT. The genes are TRBV19 and TRBJ2-3, with TRBD2 identical over 8 bases. This CDR3 comprises 15 residues. Germline trimming cut 5 bases from V and 2 bases from J; bases unmatched to any gene: 6. CDR1 is LNHDA, CDR2 SQIVND, per germline (reference sequence).

The chain links TRBV7-3 to TRBJ2-3; TRBD2 matches at 14 bases. The length of the CDR3 is 16 residues. V gave up 4 bases and J gave up 7 bases; unmatched junction bases: 7. Germline-derived CDR1 and CDR2 are SGHTA and FQGTGA. CDR3 DNA: TGTGCCAGCAGCTCGCCCGGGACTAGCGGGAGAAATACGCAGTATTTT. It is translated as CASSSPGTSGRNTQYF.

The V and J genes are TRBV6-5 and TRBJ2-7; D is unresolved. This CDR3 is built from 14 residues. CDR1 is MNHEY and CDR2 is SVGAGI in the germline V gene. Trimming left V 0 bases short and J 7 bases short, with 13 bases between. CDR3 nucleotides: TGTGCCAGCAGTTACTCGAGGCAGCTACGGGAGCAGTACTTC. It codes for CASSYSRQLREQYF.

The chain is built from TRBV6-6 and TRBJ1-2, with 12 positions matching TRBD1. Trimming at V came to 0 bases and at J to 7 bases, leaving 6 bases not matched to a gene. Germline assignment: CDR1 MNHNY and CDR2 SVGAGI (reference sequence). The CDR3 consists of 16 residues. The CDR3: CASSYSGGTGGSGYTF. The CDR3 DNA reads as TGTGCCAGCAGTTACTCGGGGGGGACAGGGGGCTCTGGCTACACCTTC.

This chain uses TRBV29-1 with TRBJ2-1; tentatively, D is TRBD1 (5 bases). With 2 bases removed from V and 3 bases from J, the gap between germline ends came to 11 bases. The CDR3 extends over 14 amino acids. Germline values: CDR1 SQVTM, CDR2 ANQGSEA. CDR3 residues: CSVEWGRGYNEQFF. Written as DNA, the CDR3 is TGCAGCGTTGAATGGGGAAGGGGCTACAATGAGCAGTTCTTC.

The V gene is TRBV19, the J gene TRBJ1-2; 11 positions match TRBD1. CDR3 size: 14 residues. CDR1 LNHDA and CDR2 SQIVND come from the germline V gene (reference sequence). V trimming: 7 bases; J trimming: 6 bases; junction bases outside the gene matches: 7. The chain's CDR3 is CASMTGTGGHGYTF. The CDR3 coding sequence is TGTGCCAGTATGACCGGGACAGGGGGGCATGGCTACACCTTC. Combining the CDR3 with reference TRBV19 and TRBJ1-2 gives the whole variable domain DGGITQSPKYLFRKEGQNVTLSCEQNLNHDAMYWYRQDPGQGLRLIYYSQIVNDFQKGDIAEGYSVSREKKESFPLTVTSAQKNPTAFYLCASMTGTGGHGYTFGSGTRLTVV.

This chain uses TRBV6-5 with TRBJ2-1; 8 nucleotides match TRBD2. Germline CDR1 reads MNHEY; CDR2 reads SVGAGI. The CDR3 runs to 15 residues. V was clipped by 7 bases and J by 2 bases; unmatched bases: 7. CDR3 residues: CASTPSGRAYNEQFF. The CDR3 DNA reads TGTGCCAGCACTCCGAGCGGGAGAGCCTACAATGAGCAGTTCTTC.

This chain joins TRBV28 and TRBJ2-7, with 7 bases matching TRBD1. Looked up from germline, CDR1 is MDHEN and CDR2 is SYDVKM. The CDR3 is 14 residues long. After removal of 7 bases from V and 3 bases from J, the junction contained 9 bases not matched to a gene. The CDR3 region is CASTRQGSGYEQYF. CDR3 nucleotides: TGTGCCAGCACCCGACAGGGATCCGGCTACGAGCAGTACTTC.